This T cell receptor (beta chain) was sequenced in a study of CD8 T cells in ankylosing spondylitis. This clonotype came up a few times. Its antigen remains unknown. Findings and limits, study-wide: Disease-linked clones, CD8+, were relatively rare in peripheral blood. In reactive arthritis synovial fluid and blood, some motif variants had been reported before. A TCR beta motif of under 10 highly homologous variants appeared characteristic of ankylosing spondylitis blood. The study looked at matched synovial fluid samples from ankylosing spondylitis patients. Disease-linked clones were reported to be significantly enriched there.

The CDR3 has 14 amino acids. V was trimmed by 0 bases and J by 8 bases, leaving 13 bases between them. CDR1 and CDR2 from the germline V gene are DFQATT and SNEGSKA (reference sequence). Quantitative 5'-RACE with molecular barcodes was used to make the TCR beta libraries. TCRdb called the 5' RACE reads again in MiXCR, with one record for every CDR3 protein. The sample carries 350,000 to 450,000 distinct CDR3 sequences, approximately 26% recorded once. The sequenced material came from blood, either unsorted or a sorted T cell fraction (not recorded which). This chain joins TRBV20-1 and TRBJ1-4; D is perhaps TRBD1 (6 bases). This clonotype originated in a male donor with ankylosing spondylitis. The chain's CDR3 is CSARDRGSAEKLFF. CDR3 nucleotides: TGCAGTGCTAGAGACAGGGGTAGCGCCGAAAAACTGTTTTTT.